This T cell receptor beta chain was captured by sequencing in a study of tumor-infiltrating lymphocytes in primary liver carcinoma. Study at large: With diameters of about 4 to 11 cm, tumors were stage T1-T3 N0M0.

This clonotype was seen a few times. No antigen is known for it. Researchers generated TCR beta cDNA from approximately 520 ng of total RNA, relying on a constant-region primer. Slightly modified ARM-PCR with three nested multiplex PCR rounds yielded TCR beta libraries. Each CDR3 protein is one row after TCRdb ran MiXCR on the multiplex PCR reads. The table includes some 200,000 distinct CDR3 sequences, almost 65% detected once. Both blood RNA, taken from unsorted whole blood, and germline DNA were extracted. Broader study findings: Less overlap was seen in tumor-adjacent and tumor-blood pairs than in tumor region pairs. Because the samples were bulk unsorted, the study did not compare CD4+ and CD8+ repertoires.

The clonotype comes from a woman in her sixties or seventies with primary liver carcinoma and hepatitis B virus infection. The sequenced material came from peripheral blood.

The CDR3 here is CASSAGQGLRQETQYF. The CDR3 DNA sequence: TGTGCCAGCAGCGCCGGACAGGGACTCCGACAAGAGACCCAGTACTTC. The chain carries TRBV5-8 and TRBJ2-5, with TRBD1 matching over 8 bases. Germline CDR1 and CDR2: SGHTS and YDEGEE. The CDR3 loop spans 16 amino acids. The ends lost 4 bases at V and 2 bases at J; junction bases unmatched: 10. Full variable domain (rest looked up from reference TRBV5-8 and TRBJ2-5): EAGVTQSPTHLIKTRGQQATLRCSPISGHTSVYWYQQALGLGLQFLLWYDEGEERNRGNFPPRFSGRQFPNYSSELNVNALELEDSALYLCASSAGQGLRQETQYFGPGTRLLVL.